Here is one T cell receptor (beta chain) with its context. It has no known antigen specificity. Base qualities are missing; no much larger clone stands one base away. TCRbeta CDR3 regions were amplified from genomic DNA by means of the immunoSEQ Assay, a bias-controlled multiplex PCR. The paper's data handling went like this. The number of nucleated cells in each sample was estimated from the amplification of reference gene primers within the assay. Sequence reads were collapsed and filtered to measure the absolute abundance of every unique TCRbeta CDR3 rearrangement. Productive Simpson clonality was computed per sample as the square root of Simpson's diversity index over productive rearrangements. Held by TCRdb, this immuneACCESS table contains in-frame sequences only and omits some clones. Under half of the omission traces to an unresolved V gene where checked; the cause of the rest is unknown. V, J and clone size are those of that table, while D and trimming were read from the DNA. For this sample the table gives about 100,000 clones, of which approximately 84% were detected only once. The ten largest make up 6.5% to 8% of the sample.

The data were taken from a study of blood T cell repertoires in COVID-19 (dated by TCRdb to 2020 to 2022). With respect to the entire study: Collaborator samples came from the United States, Italy and Spain and covered acute and convalescent phases of COVID-19. The prospective study material was composed of cDNA or gDNA derived from T cells, B-cell-depleted T cells, or PBMCs. Samples came from the ongoing ImmuneRACE study (first 160 participants) plus 1,254 subjects from 6 global collaborators. Where HLA class I and class II types were available, the types were taken from metadata supplied by the sample provider, not from assay-based typing. Subjects who had been exposed to COVID-19, were actively infected with it, or had recovered from it provided the deeply sampled blood TCRbeta repertoires that made up the dataset. A de-identified subject ID, COVID-19 status, age in years and sex were almost always included in the sample metadata. The repertoires were released in a freely available public database intended as a resource for research on the immune response to SARS-CoV-2. Broad study findings and their caveats: Clinical and demographic metadata were provided uncurated, with the amount varying by source and participant.

Trimming accounts for 7 bases at V and 6 bases at J, while the number of junction bases matched to no gene is 10. There are 14 amino acids in the CDR3, from cysteine to phenylalanine inclusive. Of the read, only the CDR3 DNA is kept; its 42 bases are in frame from base 1. Per the germline V gene, SQVTM is the CDR1 and ANQGSEA is the CDR2. Whole blood was collected in K2EDTA tubes by collaborating institutions according to the institutions' own protocols. For TCRbeta analysis, collaborators shipped samples in one of three forms: frozen whole blood, isolated PBMCs, or DNA extracted from either of those sample types.

Material: peripheral blood. The chain links TRBV29-1 with TRBJ1-1; 11 nucleotides in the junction match TRBD1. The TCR was taken from a man younger than 40 in a cohort sampled during active COVID-19. The bases read TGCAGCGGTTCAGGGGACAGGGGGATTGCTGAAGCTTTCTTT. Protein translation: CSGSGDRGIAEAFF.